The rows below give T cell receptor beta chains drawn from one sample of a study of cytomegalovirus exposure and HLA in healthy donors. The protocol was immunoSEQ multiplex PCR, while the TCRdb copy is restricted to in-frame clones and leaves out a portion. The sample consists of about 120,000 clones, around 77% of them appearing once. Input material: PBMCs. These receptors all come from a human donor in good health. Each CDR3 is given with its conserved first and last residue.

j_call v_call cdr3_aa
TRBJ2-7 TRBV6-4 CASSELVGTGSEQYF
TRBJ1-2 TRBV2 CASSGQGKVSYTF
TRBJ2-7 TRBV2 CASSRDSFQEQYF
TRBJ2-3 TRBV5-6 CASSPTGTTDTQYF
TRBJ1-1 TRBV30 CAWRNTGVPEAFF
TRBJ2-1 TRBV27 CASSSLKPLTKRSLYNEQFF
TRBJ2-7 TRBV2 CASRGGSGTYEQYF
TRBJ2-5 TRBV5-8 CASSRQGTGRGQETQYF
TRBJ2-5 TRBV7-9 CASRREGETQYF
TRBJ2-2 TRBV6-4 CASSFRTGSNTGELFF
TRBJ2-5 TRBV7-6 CASSFGTLYRATQYF
TRBJ2-1 TRBV2 CASSETTYNEQFF
TRBJ2-7 TRBV20-1 CSARRSDEQYF
TRBJ2-1 TRBV29-1 CSAYRQGGGDEQFF
TRBJ1-1 TRBV18 CASSPQGTEAFF
TRBJ2-1 TRBV28 CASRTSGRNEQFF